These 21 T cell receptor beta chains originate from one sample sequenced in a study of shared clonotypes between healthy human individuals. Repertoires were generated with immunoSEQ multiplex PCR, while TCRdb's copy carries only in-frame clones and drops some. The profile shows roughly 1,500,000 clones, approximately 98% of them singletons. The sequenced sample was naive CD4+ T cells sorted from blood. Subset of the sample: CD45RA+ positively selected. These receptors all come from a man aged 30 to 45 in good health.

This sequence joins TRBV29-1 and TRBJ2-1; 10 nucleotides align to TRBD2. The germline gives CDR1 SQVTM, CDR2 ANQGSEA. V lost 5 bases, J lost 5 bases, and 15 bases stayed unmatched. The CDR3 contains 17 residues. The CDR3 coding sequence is TGCAGCGTTCTTCCCCGTCTAGCTAGCGGGAGCAACAATGAGCAGTTCTTC. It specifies CSVLPRLASGSNNEQFF.

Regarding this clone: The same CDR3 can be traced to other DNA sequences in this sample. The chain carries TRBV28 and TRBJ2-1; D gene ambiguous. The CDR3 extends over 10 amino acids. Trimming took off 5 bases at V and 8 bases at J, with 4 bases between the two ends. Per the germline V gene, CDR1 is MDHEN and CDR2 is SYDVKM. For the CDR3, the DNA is TGTGCCAGCAGTGGATATGAGCAGTTCTTC. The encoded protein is CASSGYEQFF.

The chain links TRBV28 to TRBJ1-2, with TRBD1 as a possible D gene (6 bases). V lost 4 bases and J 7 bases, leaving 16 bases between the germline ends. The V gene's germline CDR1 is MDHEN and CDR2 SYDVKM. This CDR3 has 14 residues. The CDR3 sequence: CASSSPSGAGGYTF. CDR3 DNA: TGTGCCAGCAGTTCCCCTTCGGGGGCGGGTGGCTACACCTTC.

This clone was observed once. This chain's CDR3 is CASSVVGGWKFF. The CDR3 DNA is TGTGCCAGCAGCGTAGTCGGGGGGTGGAAGTTCTTC. This chain links TRBV9 with TRBJ2-1, with 7 bases matching TRBD2. Germline CDR1 is SGDLS and CDR2 is YYNGEE. With 0 bases clipped from V and 14 bases from J, the junction kept 5 bases outside the gene matches. The CDR3 is 12 amino acids. The full variable domain, in which reference TRBV9 and TRBJ2-1 provide the parts outside the CDR3, is DSGVTQTPKHLITATGQRVTLRCSPRSGDLSVYWYQQSLDQGLQFLIQYYNGEERAKGNILERFSAQQFPDLHSELNLSSLELGDSALYFCASSVVGGWKFFGPGTRLTVL.

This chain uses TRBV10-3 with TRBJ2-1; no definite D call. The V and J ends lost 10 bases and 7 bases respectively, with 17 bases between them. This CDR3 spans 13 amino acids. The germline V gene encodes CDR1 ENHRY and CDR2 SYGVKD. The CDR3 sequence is CATKVPEKNEQFF. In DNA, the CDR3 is TGTGCCACCAAGGTTCCGGAGAAGAATGAGCAGTTCTTC.

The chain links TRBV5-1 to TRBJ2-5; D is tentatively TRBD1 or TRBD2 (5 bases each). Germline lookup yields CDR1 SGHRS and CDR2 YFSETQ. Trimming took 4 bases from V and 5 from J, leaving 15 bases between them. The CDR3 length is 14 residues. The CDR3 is CASSPTGLGETQYF. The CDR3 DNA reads TGCGCCAGCAGCCCGACGGGGCTCGGGGAGACCCAGTACTTC.

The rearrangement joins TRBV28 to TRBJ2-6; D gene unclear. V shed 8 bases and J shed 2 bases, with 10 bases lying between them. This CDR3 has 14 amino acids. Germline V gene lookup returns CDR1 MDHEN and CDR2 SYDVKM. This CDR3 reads CASGFDTGANVLTF. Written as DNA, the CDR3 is TGTGCCAGCGGCTTCGACACTGGGGCCAACGTCCTGACTTTC.

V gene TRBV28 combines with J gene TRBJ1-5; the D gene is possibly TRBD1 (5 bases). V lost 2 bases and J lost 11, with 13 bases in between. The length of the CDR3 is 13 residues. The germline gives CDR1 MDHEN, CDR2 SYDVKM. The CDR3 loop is CASSLQGTFAQHF. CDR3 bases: TGTGCCAGCAGTTTACAGGGCACCTTTGCCCAGCATTTT. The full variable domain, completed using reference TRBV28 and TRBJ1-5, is DVKVTQSSRYLVKRTGEKVFLECVQDMDHENMFWYRQDPGLGLRLIYFSYDVKMKEKGDIPEGYSVSREKKERFSLILESASTNQTSMYLCASSLQGTFAQHFGDGTRLSIL.

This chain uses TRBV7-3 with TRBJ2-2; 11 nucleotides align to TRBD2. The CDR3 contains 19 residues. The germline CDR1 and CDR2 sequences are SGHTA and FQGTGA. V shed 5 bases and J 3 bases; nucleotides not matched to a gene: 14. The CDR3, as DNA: TGTGCCAGCAGCCTGATAGCGGGAGGGCCAAGTATAGACACCGGGGAGCTGTTTTTT. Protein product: CASSLIAGGPSIDTGELFF.

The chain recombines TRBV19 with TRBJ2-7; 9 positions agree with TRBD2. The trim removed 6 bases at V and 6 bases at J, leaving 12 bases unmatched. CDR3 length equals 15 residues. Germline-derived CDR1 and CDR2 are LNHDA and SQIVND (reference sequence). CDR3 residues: CASSPRAGGLVEQYF. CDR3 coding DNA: TGTGCCAGTAGCCCTCGTGCGGGAGGGCTGGTCGAGCAGTACTTC.

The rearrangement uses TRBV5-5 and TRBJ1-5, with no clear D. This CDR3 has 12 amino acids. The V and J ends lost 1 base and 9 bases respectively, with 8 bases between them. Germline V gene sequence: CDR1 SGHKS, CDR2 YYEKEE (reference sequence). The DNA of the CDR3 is TGTGCCAGCAGCTTGTCACCCGGGCCCCAGCATTTT. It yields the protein CASSLSPGPQHF.

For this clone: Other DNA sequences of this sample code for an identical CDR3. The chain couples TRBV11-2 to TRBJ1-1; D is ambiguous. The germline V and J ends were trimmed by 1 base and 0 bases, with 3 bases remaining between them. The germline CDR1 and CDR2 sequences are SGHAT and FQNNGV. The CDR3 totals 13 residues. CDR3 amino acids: CASSLGVNTEAFF. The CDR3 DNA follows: TGTGCCAGCAGCTTAGGCGTGAACACTGAAGCTTTCTTT.

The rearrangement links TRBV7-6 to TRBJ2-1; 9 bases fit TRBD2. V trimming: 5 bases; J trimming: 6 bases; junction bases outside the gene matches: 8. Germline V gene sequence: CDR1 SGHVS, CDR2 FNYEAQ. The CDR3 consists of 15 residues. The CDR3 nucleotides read TGTGCCAGCAGCCTTCTAGCGGGACAGTCCAATGAGCAGTTCTTC. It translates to CASSLLAGQSNEQFF.

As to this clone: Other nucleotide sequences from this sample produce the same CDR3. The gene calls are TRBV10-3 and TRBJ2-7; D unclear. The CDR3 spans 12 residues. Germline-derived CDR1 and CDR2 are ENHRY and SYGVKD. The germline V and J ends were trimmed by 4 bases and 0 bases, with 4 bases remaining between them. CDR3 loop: CAISGSSYEQYF. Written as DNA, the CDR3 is TGTGCCATCAGTGGAAGCTCCTACGAGCAGTACTTC.

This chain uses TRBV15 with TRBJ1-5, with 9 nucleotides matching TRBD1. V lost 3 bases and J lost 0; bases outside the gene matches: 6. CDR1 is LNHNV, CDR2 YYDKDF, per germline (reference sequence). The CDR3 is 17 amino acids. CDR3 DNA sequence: TGTGCCACCAGCAGCCCCGGGACAGGGAATAGCAATCAGCCCCAGCATTTT. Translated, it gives CATSSPGTGNSNQPQHF. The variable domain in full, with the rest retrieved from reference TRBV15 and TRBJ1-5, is DAMVIQNPRYQVTQFGKPVTLSCSQTLNHNVMYWYQQKSSQAPKLLFHYYDKDFNNEADTPDNFQSRRPNTSFCFLDIRSPGLGDTAMYLCATSSPGTGNSNQPQHFGDGTRLSIL.

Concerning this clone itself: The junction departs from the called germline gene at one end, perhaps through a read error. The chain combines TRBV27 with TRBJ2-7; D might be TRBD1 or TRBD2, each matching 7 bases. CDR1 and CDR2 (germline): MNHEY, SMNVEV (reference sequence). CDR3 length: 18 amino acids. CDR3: CASSLRGLAVLGSYGQYF. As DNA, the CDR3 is TGTGCCAGCAGTTTAAGGGGGCTAGCGGTACTTGGGTCCTACGGGCAGTACTTC.

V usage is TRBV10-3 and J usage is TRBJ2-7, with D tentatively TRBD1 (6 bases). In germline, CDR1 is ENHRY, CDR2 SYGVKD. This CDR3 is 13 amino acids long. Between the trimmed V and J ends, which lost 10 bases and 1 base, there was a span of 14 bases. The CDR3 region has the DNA TGTGCCACCCGGACAGATAAATCCTACGAGCAGTACTTC. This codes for CATRTDKSYEQYF.

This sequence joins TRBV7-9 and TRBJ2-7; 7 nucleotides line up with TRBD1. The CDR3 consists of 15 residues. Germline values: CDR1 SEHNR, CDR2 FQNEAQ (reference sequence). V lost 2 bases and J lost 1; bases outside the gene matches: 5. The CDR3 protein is CASSLMGQNSYEQYF. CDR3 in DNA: TGTGCCAGCAGCTTAATGGGACAGAATTCCTACGAGCAGTACTTC.

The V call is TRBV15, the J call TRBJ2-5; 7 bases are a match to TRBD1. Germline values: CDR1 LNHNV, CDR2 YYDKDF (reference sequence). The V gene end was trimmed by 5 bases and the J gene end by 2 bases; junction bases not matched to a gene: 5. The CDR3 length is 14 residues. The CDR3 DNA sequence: TGTGCCACCAGCGCCAACAGGGGACAAGAGACCCAGTACTTC. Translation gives CATSANRGQETQYF.

CDR3 in amino acids: CASSYVQGSGANVLTF. DNA for the CDR3: TGTGCCAGCAGTTACGTACAGGGATCAGGGGCCAACGTCCTGACTTTC. The chain carries TRBV6-5 and TRBJ2-6, with D perhaps matching TRBD1 (6 bases). Deletions cut 2 bases from V and 4 bases from J, with 12 bases between. Per the germline V gene, CDR1 is MNHEY and CDR2 is SVGAGI. The CDR3 length is 16 residues.

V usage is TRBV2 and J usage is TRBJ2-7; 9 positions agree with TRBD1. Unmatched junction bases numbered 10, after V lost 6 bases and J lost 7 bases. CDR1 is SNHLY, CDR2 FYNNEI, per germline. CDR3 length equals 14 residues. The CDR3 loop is CASRPRDREGEQYF. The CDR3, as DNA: TGTGCCAGCAGACCCCGGGACAGGGAAGGAGAGCAGTACTTC.